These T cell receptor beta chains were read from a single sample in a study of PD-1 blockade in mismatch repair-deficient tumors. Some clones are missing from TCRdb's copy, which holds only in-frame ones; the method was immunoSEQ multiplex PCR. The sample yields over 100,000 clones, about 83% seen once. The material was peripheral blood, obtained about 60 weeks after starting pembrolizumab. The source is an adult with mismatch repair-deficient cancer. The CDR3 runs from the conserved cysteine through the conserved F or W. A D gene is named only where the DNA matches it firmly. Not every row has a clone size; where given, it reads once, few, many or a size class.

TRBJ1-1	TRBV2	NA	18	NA	TGTGCCAGCAGTGCGCCCACCTGGACGGACAACCTACTCGGGGAAGCTTTCTTT	CASSAPTWTDNLLGEAFF
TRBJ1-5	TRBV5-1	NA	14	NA	TGCGCCAGCAGCTTGGAATCTTCCAATCAGCCCCAGCATTTT	CASSLESSNQPQHF
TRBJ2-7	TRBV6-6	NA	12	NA	TGTGCCAGCAGAACAACAAGGGACGAGCAGTACTTC	CASRTTRDEQYF
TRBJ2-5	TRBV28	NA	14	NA	TGTGCCAGCAGTTTAACGGGGGAAGTGAAGACCCAGTACTTC	CASSLTGEVKTQYF
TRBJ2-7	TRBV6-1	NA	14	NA	TGTGCCAGCAGTCTACGCGGGGCGGAAGGGGAGCAGTACTTC	CASSLRGAEGEQYF
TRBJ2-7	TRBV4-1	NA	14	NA	TGCGCCAGCAGCCAAGGAGGGGCCTCCTACGAGCAGTACTTC	CASSQGGASYEQYF
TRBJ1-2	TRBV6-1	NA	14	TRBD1	TGTGCCAGCAGTGTGCAGGGGGCTAACTATGGCTACACCTTC	CASSVQGANYGYTF
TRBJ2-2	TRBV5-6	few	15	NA	TGTGCCAGCAGCTTGGACAGGCTGGACACCGGGGAGCTGTTTTTT	CASSLDRLDTGELFF
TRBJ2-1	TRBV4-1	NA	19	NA	TGCGCCAGCAGCCAAGATCGGAGGGGCGGAGGACTACTGTACAATGAGCAGTTCTTC	CASSQDRRGGGLLYNEQFF
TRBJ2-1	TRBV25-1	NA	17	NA	TGTGCCAGCAGTGACTTGGACCTCCAAGGACATTACAATGAGCAGTTCTTC	CASSDLDLQGHYNEQFF
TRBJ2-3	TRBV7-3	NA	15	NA	TGTGCCAGCAGCTTTGGGACTGGATTCTCAGATACGCAGTATTTT	CASSFGTGFSDTQYF
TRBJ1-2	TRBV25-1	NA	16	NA	TGTGCCAGCAGTGAAACGGGACCTCGAGCAGGCTATGGCTACACCTTC	CASSETGPRAGYGYTF
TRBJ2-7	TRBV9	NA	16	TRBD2	TGTGCCAGCAGCCCCGGGACTAGCGGGGGTAGGGTGGAGCAGTACTTC	CASSPGTSGGRVEQYF
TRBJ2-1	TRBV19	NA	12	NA	TGTGCCAGTAGTGAAGGAAGGAATGAGCAGTTCTTC	CASSEGRNEQFF
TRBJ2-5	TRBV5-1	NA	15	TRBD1	TGCGCCAGCAGAATCGACAGGGGTAGTGGAGAGACCCAGTACTTC	CASRIDRGSGETQYF
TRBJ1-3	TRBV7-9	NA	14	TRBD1	TGTGCCAGCAGCTTGACAGGGCAGGGAAACACCATATATTTT	CASSLTGQGNTIYF
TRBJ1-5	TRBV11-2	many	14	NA	TGTGCCAGCAGCTTGTCAGATAGCAATCAGCCCCAGCATTTT	CASSLSDSNQPQHF
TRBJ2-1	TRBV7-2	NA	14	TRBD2	TGTGCCAGCAGCTTACCGGGACTAGCAAATGAGCAGTTCTTC	CASSLPGLANEQFF
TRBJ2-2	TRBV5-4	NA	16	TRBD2	TGTGCCAGCAGCTTGGGGAGCGGGAGGGCCACCGGGGAGCTGTTTTTT	CASSLGSGRATGELFF
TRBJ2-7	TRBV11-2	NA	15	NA	TGTGCCAGCAGCTTAGTTTACGACGGAGCCGACGAGCAGTACTTC	CASSLVYDGADEQYF
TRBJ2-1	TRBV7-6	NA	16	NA	TGTGCCAGCAGCTTAGAGGGGGGAGCCCCGCGGGGGGAGCAGTTCTTC	CASSLEGGAPRGEQFF
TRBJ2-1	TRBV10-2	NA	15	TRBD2	TGCGCCAGCAGAGGGACTAGCGGGAGGGACAATGAGCAGTTCTTC	CASRGTSGRDNEQFF